This T cell receptor (beta chain) was sequenced during a study of blood T cell repertoires in COVID-19. In the study overall: T cells, B-cell-depleted T cells, or PBMCs supplied cDNA or gDNA.

The table came from immunoSEQ multiplex PCR; TCRdb's copy has only in-frame clones and leaves some out. The sample has 210,000 or so clones; more than 70% are singletons. CDR3 size: 12 residues. V shed 3 bases and J 8 bases; nucleotides not matched to a gene: 3. Looked up from germline, CDR1 is SGHRS and CDR2 is YFSETQ. The TCR sequence derives from a man in his forties or fifties with active or convalescent COVID-19. The chain uses TRBV5-1 and TRBJ1-1, with TRBD1 matching over 8 bases. Sequencing used peripheral blood. The CDR3, as DNA: TGCGCCAGCAGCTCTGGACAGGGAGAAGCTTTCTTT. Amino acid sequence: CASSSGQGEAFF.